What follows are 21 T cell receptor beta chains derived from one specimen sequenced in a study of OX40 agonist ivuxolimab in advanced cancers. The assay was immunoSEQ multiplex PCR, and TCRdb's table has in-frame clones only and misses some. Of around 60,000 clones in the sample, 84% are singletons; the top ten hold roughly 2%. The specimen was CD4+ or CD8+ T cells sorted from blood, collected in a trial of the OX40 agonist ivuxolimab. The receptors stem from an adult with an advanced solid tumor such as melanoma, head and neck, liver or kidney cancer.

This chain links TRBV30 with TRBJ2-5; 7 bases align to TRBD1. Germline CDR1 and CDR2: GTSNPN and SVGIG (reference sequence). The CDR3 loop spans 13 amino acids. V was pared by 0 bases and J by 4 bases, with 2 bases of the junction left unmatched. The CDR3 DNA sequence: TGTGCCTGGAGTGTCAAGGGGGCAGAGACCCAGTACTTC. It translates to CAWSVKGAETQYF.

The CDR3 is CASSESWTATREQFF. CDR3 nucleotides: TGTGCCAGCAGTGAAAGTTGGACAGCCACGAGGGAGCAGTTCTTC. The chain employs TRBV2 and TRBJ2-1; D is perhaps TRBD1 (6 bases). The V gene lost 2 bases and the J gene lost 10 bases, with 18 bases spanning the gap. CDR3 length equals 15 residues. Germline CDR1 is SNHLY and CDR2 is FYNNEI. Using reference TRBV2 and TRBJ2-1 for the parts outside the CDR3, the full variable domain is EPEVTQTPSHQVTQMGQEVILRCVPISNHLYFYWYRQILGQKVEFLVSFYNNEISEKSEIFDDQFSVERPDGSNFTLKIRSTKLEDSAMYFCASSESWTATREQFFGPGTRLTVL.

The CDR3 region has the DNA TGTGCCAGCAGTTCCGGGGCCAGGGGCACAGATACGCAGTATTTT. It yields the protein CASSSGARGTDTQYF. The chain couples TRBV28 to TRBJ2-3; D possibly uses TRBD1 or TRBD2 (5 bases each). Germline values: CDR1 MDHEN, CDR2 SYDVKM. The V gene lost 4 bases and the J gene lost 1 base, with 12 bases spanning the gap. The CDR3 is 15 residues long.

J is TRBJ2-1 and V is TRBV5-1, with D maybe TRBD2 (6 bases). V lost 0 bases and J lost 8, with 12 bases in between. The CDR3 length is 14 residues. CDR1 is SGHRS and CDR2 is YFSETQ in the germline V gene. This CDR3 reads CASSLAQGGDEQFF. CDR3 coding DNA: TGCGCCAGCAGCTTGGCTCAGGGCGGGGATGAGCAGTTCTTC.

This clone was detected only once. This chain joins TRBV5-1 and TRBJ2-5; TRBD2 agrees at 11 bases. The CDR3 contains 15 residues. The trim removed 3 bases at V and 5 bases at J, leaving 6 bases unmatched. CDR1 is SGHRS, CDR2 YFSETQ, per germline. CDR3 amino acids: CASSYSGGAGETQYF. CDR3 in DNA: TGCGCCAGCAGCTATAGCGGGGGGGCTGGTGAGACCCAGTACTTC.

The chain links TRBV7-9 to TRBJ2-5; tentatively, D is TRBD1 (6 bases). The J call is uncertain, as TRBJ2-7 better fits the DNA end. The germline CDR1 and CDR2 sequences are SEHNR and FQNEAQ (reference sequence). The CDR3 runs to 14 residues. The CDR3 here is CASSLGGRGYEQYF. In nucleotides, the CDR3 is TGTGCCAGCAGCTTAGGCGGCAGGGGCTACGAGCAGTACTTC.

The chain employs TRBV5-6 and TRBJ2-3; D is undetermined. The CDR3 loop spans 11 amino acids. CDR1 and CDR2 from the germline V gene are SGHDT and YYEEEE. V was cut by 2 bases and J by 6 bases, with 4 bases left in between. The CDR3: CASSLGDTQYF. CDR3 DNA: TGTGCCAGCAGCTTAGGGGATACGCAGTATTTT.

V and J are TRBV30 and TRBJ1-3; 9 bases match TRBD1. Trimming took 3 bases from V and 4 from J; bases not matched to a gene: 7. CDR3 length: 15 residues. Looked up from germline, CDR1 is GTSNPN and CDR2 is SVGIG (reference sequence). In DNA form, the CDR3 reads TGTGCCTGGAGACTACAGGGGGCAGTCGGAAACACCATATATTTT. This gives the protein CAWRLQGAVGNTIYF.

The rearrangement uses TRBV11-1 and TRBJ2-3; 10 bases align to TRBD2. CDR1 is SGHAT and CDR2 is FQDESV in the germline V gene (reference sequence). With 1 base clipped from V and 2 bases from J, the junction kept 3 bases outside the gene matches. This CDR3 contains 16 residues. As DNA, the CDR3 is TGTGCCAGCAGCTTAGGGACTAGCGGCTTCACAGATACGCAGTATTTT. Translating gives CASSLGTSGFTDTQYF.

This clone was recorded many times. The V call is TRBV7-9, the J call TRBJ2-1; D call uncertain. Deletions cut 2 bases from V and 12 bases from J, with 11 bases between. Germline V gene lookup returns CDR1 SEHNR and CDR2 FQNEAQ (reference sequence). The length of the CDR3 is 12 residues. The CDR3 DNA reads as TGTGCCAGCAGCTTATACGAGGTGGGGCAGTTCTTC. Translated, it gives CASSLYEVGQFF.

The rearrangement links TRBV5-6 to TRBJ2-5; D is uncertain. V lost 4 bases and J 2 bases, leaving 9 bases between the germline ends. The CDR3 has 13 residues. Germline values: CDR1 SGHDT, CDR2 YYEEEE. The CDR3 sequence: CASSLGPQETQYF. The CDR3, as DNA: TGTGCCAGCAGCCTCGGGCCTCAAGAGACCCAGTACTTC.

The chain carries TRBV2 and TRBJ1-4, with D unclear. The CDR3 is made up of 15 amino acids. The V end was cut by 6 bases, the J end by 4 bases, with 15 bases between. Germline CDR1 and CDR2: SNHLY and FYNNEI. This CDR3 reads CASRVNGLNNEKLFF. DNA for the CDR3: TGTGCCAGCAGGGTAAATGGCCTTAATAATGAAAAACTGTTTTTT.

CDR3 loop: CASSALQDNSPLHF. The CDR3 DNA sequence: TGTGCCAGCAGCGCCTTACAGGATAATTCACCCCTCCACTTT. The gene calls are TRBV2 and TRBJ1-6, with D possibly TRBD1 on 5 matching bases. This CDR3 is built from 14 residues. The ends were cut back, 6 bases at V and 5 bases at J, with 11 bases in the middle. Germline assignment: CDR1 SNHLY and CDR2 FYNNEI.

V gene TRBV28 combines with J gene TRBJ2-3; D is tentatively TRBD1 or TRBD2 (5 bases each). The V and J ends lost 1 base and 8 bases respectively, with 13 bases between them. Germline V gene data show CDR1 as MDHEN and CDR2 as SYDVKM. The CDR3 runs 14 residues. CDR3 residues: CASSLSRGMATQYF. DNA of the CDR3: TGTGCCAGCAGTTTATCTCGGGGCATGGCTACGCAGTATTTT.

The V and J genes are TRBV5-6 and TRBJ2-3; 7 bases agree with TRBD2. V lost 0 bases and J lost 10; bases outside the gene matches: 5. Germline-derived CDR1 and CDR2 are SGHDT and YYEEEE. The CDR3 consists of 13 residues. CDR3 region: CASSLGSGLSQYF. As DNA, the CDR3 is TGTGCCAGCAGCTTGGGGTCGGGACTATCGCAGTATTTT. Full variable domain (missing parts from reference TRBV5-6 and TRBJ2-3): DAGVTQSPTHLIKTRGQQVTLRCSPKSGHDTVSWYQQALGQGPQFIFQYYEEEERQRGNFPDRFSGHQFPNYSSELNVNALLLGDSALYLCASSLGSGLSQYFGPGTRLTVL.

This chain connects TRBV15 to TRBJ1-2; 7 bases line up with TRBD1. The V gene's germline CDR1 is LNHNV and CDR2 YYDKDF (reference sequence). Trimming cost V 1 base and J 5 bases; bases outside gene matches: 7. The CDR3 has 15 residues. DNA for the CDR3: TGTGCCACCAGCAGAGCAGGGGGTCTAGGGTATGGCTACACCTTC. The encoded protein is CATSRAGGLGYGYTF.

The chain couples TRBV7-2 to TRBJ2-4; D call uncertain. In germline, CDR1 is SGHTA, CDR2 FQGNSA. V shed 1 base and J shed 1 base, with 8 bases lying between them. CDR3 length: 15 residues. CDR3 protein: CASSLGEAAKNIQYF. The CDR3 DNA reads as TGTGCCAGCAGCTTAGGTGAGGCGGCCAAAAACATTCAGTACTTC. The whole variable domain, filled in from reference TRBV7-2 and TRBJ2-4, reads GAGVSQSPSNKVTEKGKDVELRCDPISGHTALYWYRQSLGQGLEFLIYFQGNSAPDKSGLPSDRFSAERTGGSVSTLTIQRTQQEDSAVYLCASSLGEAAKNIQYFGAGTRLSVL.

The chain combines TRBV19 with TRBJ2-1, with 7 nucleotides matching TRBD2. The CDR3 extends over 14 amino acids. Looked up from germline, CDR1 is LNHDA and CDR2 is SQIVND (reference sequence). V lost 10 bases and J lost 5; bases outside the gene matches: 11. CDR3 nucleotide sequence: TGTGCCACCCAAAAAGACGGACTAGACAATGAGCAGTTCTTC. Amino acids: CATQKDGLDNEQFF.

The chain is built from TRBV5-5 and TRBJ2-1; 8 bases line up with TRBD1. This CDR3 is 17 amino acids long. Germline-derived CDR1 and CDR2 are SGHKS and YYEKEE (reference sequence). The V and J ends lost 5 bases and 8 bases, in that order; junction bases with no gene match: 18. The DNA for the CDR3 is TGTGCCAGCAGTCCACCCCCAGGGGCAGGGGGCTCGGATGAGCAGTTCTTC. Protein product: CASSPPPGAGGSDEQFF.

The chain couples TRBV10-2 to TRBJ2-7; D is unclear. V was cut by 3 bases and J by 0 bases, with 6 bases left in between. This CDR3 contains 13 residues. Germline V gene sequence: CDR1 WSHSY, CDR2 SAAADI. The CDR3 DNA reads TGCGCCAGCAGTGAAGCCAACTCCTACGAGCAGTACTTC. Translation: CASSEANSYEQYF.

This rearrangement joins TRBV9 to TRBJ1-5, with D possibly being TRBD1 (6 bases). Germline V gene sequence: CDR1 SGDLS, CDR2 YYNGEE. The germline V and J ends were trimmed by 4 bases and 6 bases, with 17 bases remaining between them. This CDR3 region has 15 residues. The CDR3 nucleotides are TGTGCCAGCAGCCGTACGGCAGGGGACGGTCAGCCCCAGCATTTT. It translates to CASSRTAGDGQPQHF.